This paragraph covers one T cell receptor (beta chain) sequence. This sample was included in a study of blood T cell repertoires in COVID-19. In the study overall: The origin of the acute and convalescent COVID-19 samples was the United States, Italy and Spain.

V was clipped by 2 bases and J by 1 base, with 12 bases between them. The CDR3 spans 16 residues. The V gene's germline CDR1 is MNHNY and CDR2 SVGAGI (reference sequence). Using immunoSEQ multiplex PCR, the repertoire was profiled, and TCRdb retains in-frame clones only, with some absent. Of some 150,000 clones in the sample, 82% were seen once. The source material was peripheral blood. The source is a woman in her seventies with acute or convalescent COVID-19. The V call is TRBV6-6, the J call TRBJ1-5; the D gene is possibly TRBD1 (5 bases). The CDR3 bases are TGTGCCAGCAGTTACCTGGGGGGGATGAGCAATCAGCCCCAGCATTTT. Translated: CASSYLGGMSNQPQHF.